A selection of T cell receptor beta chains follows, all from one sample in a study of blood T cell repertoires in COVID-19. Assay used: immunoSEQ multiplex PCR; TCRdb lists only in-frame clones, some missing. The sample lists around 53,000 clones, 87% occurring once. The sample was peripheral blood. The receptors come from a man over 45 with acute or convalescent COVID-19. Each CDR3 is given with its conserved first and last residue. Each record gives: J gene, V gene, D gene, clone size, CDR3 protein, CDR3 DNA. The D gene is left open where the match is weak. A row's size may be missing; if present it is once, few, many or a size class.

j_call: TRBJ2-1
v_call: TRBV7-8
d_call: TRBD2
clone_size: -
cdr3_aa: CASSVLAGGREQFF
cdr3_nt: TGTGCCAGCAGCGTACTAGCGGGAGGGCGGGAGCAGTTCTTC

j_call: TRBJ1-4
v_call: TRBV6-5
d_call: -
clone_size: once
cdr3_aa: CASSYGQGQEKLFF
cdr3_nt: TGTGCCAGCAGTTATGGCCAGGGTCAGGAAAAACTGTTTTTT

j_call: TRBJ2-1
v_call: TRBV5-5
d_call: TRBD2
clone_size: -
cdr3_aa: CASSSRLAGGNEQFF
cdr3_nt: TGTGCCAGCAGCTCGAGACTAGCGGGGGGCAATGAGCAGTTCTTC

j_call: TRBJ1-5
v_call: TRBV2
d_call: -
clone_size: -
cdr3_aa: CASGEGLRQPQHF
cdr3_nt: TGTGCCAGCGGGGAGGGATTGAGGCAGCCCCAGCATTTT

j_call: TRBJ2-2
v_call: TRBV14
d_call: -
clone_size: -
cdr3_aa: CASSRTNTGELFF
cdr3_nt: TGTGCCAGCAGCCGAACTAACACCGGGGAGCTGTTTTTT

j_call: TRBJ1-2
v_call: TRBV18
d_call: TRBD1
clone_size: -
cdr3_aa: CASVQTGQGLGYTF
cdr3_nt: TGTGCCAGCGTTCAAACGGGACAGGGCCTTGGCTACACCTTC

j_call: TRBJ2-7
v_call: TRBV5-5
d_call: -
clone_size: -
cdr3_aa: CASSGQGRPYEQYF
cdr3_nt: TGTGCCAGCAGTGGCCAGGGCAGGCCCTACGAGCAGTACTTC

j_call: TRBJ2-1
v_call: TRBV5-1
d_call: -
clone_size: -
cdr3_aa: CASSSTHNEQFF
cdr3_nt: TGCGCCAGCAGCTCGACTCACAATGAGCAGTTCTTC

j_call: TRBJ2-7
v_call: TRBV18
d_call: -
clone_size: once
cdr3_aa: CASSPPGDYEQYF
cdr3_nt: TGTGCCAGCTCACCACCAGGGGACTACGAGCAGTACTTC

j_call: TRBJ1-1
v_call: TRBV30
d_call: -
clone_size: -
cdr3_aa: CAWSVPTGFTEAFF
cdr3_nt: TGTGCCTGGAGTGTACCTACAGGGTTCACTGAAGCTTTCTTT

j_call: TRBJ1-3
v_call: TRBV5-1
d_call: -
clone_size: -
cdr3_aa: CASSSQGTGNTIYF
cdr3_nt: TGCGCCAGCAGCTCTCAGGGCACTGGAAACACCATATATTTT

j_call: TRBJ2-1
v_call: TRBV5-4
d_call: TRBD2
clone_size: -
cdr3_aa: CASSHSGNSYNEQFF
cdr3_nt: TGTGCCAGCAGCCATAGCGGGAATTCCTACAATGAGCAGTTCTTC

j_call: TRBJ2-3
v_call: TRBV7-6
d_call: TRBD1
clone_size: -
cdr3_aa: CASSLMGQTRDTQYF
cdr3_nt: TGTGCCAGCAGCTTAATGGGACAGACGAGAGATACGCAGTATTTT